In its sample, the clone carrying this TCR beta chain was seen a few times. Its antigen is unknown. Treatment given: oral pan-JAK inhibitor, 5-10 mg twice daily. Lesional scalp punch biopsies and peripheral blood came from alopecia areata patients. Extracted RNA was reverse transcribed into cDNA, the sequencing template. TCRdb's copy holds only in-frame clones and misses some; the assay was immunoSEQ multiplex PCR. This sample has about 76,000 clones, with over 25% found just once. This entry comes from a study of CD8+ T cells in alopecia areata. Study observations and caveats: Scalp clonality and expanded CD8+ clones among the top 100 were significantly decreased by tofacitinib.

The CDR3 totals 17 residues. Germline lookup yields CDR1 LGHNA and CDR2 YNFKEQ. V was pared by 1 base and J by 2 bases, with 15 bases between. The chain combines TRBV4-2 with TRBJ1-5; the D gene is possibly TRBD1 (5 bases). The TCR was taken from a human donor with alopecia areata. Sequences were derived from CD8+ T cells sorted from blood, sampled at week 4, from a patient treated with tofacitinib. DNA for the CDR3: TGTGCCAGCAGCCAAGCGATTCGGGGGGACGGCAATCAGCCCCAGCATTTT. Protein: CASSQAIRGDGNQPQHF.